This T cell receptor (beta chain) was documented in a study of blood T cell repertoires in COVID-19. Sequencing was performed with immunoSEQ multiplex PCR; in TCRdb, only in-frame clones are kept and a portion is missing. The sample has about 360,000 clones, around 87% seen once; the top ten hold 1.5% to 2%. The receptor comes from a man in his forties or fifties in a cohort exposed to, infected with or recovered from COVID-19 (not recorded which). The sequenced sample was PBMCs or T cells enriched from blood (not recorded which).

The CDR3 protein is CASSRSRNTEAFF. In nucleotides, the CDR3 is TGTGCCAGCAGCCGTTCTAGGAACACTGAAGCTTTCTTT. This sequence joins TRBV6-5 and TRBJ1-1; D gene uncertain. Germline V lookup: CDR1 MNHEY, CDR2 SVGAGI. Trimming stripped 6 bases from V and 1 base from J, with 9 bases between. The length of the CDR3 is 13 residues.